A selection of T cell receptor beta chains follows, all from one sample in a study of early T cells in non-severe SARS-CoV-2 infection. Each CDR3 protein is one row after TCRdb ran MiXCR on the 5' RACE reads. The sample has some 87,000 distinct CDR3 sequences, 10% to 15% seen once. Sequenced sample: whole blood. The receptors were sampled from an adult who was a healthcare worker with PCR-confirmed SARS-CoV-2 infection or an uninfected control (not recorded which). The CDR3 runs from the conserved cysteine through the conserved F or W. Fields, in order: V gene, J gene, CDR3 length, D gene, clone size, CDR3 DNA, CDR3 protein. A D gene is named only where the DNA matches it firmly. The size field is filled for only some rows; it gives once, few, many or a size class.

TRBV12-3/TRBV12-4	TRBJ1-2	13	.	few	TGTGCCAGCAGTTTATCTCAGGGATCCGGCTACACCTTC	CASSLSQGSGYTF
TRBV11-2	TRBJ2-3	16	.	.	TGTGCCAGCTCTGGTTCTCCCCTCCGTAGCACAGATACGCAGTATTTT	CASSGSPLRSTDTQYF
TRBV5-1	TRBJ2-1	16	TRBD2	.	TGCGCCAGCAGCAGAACCGGGACTAGCTCCTACAATGAGCAGTTCTTC	CASSRTGTSSYNEQFF
TRBV7-9	TRBJ1-1	17	.	.	TGTGCCAGCAGCCCGGGGGGACTCTACCTCCCGAACACTGAAGCTTTCTTT	CASSPGGLYLPNTEAFF
TRBV7-9	TRBJ1-2	12	TRBD1	few	TGTGCCAGCACCCCGGACAGGGTTGGCTACACCTTC	CASTPDRVGYTF
TRBV12-3/TRBV12-4	TRBJ1-5	15	.	.	TGTGCCAGCAGTTTATCGACACTCCCTGGTGTGCCCCAGCATTTT	CASSLSTLPGVPQHF
TRBV6-6	TRBJ2-5	14	.	.	TGTGCCAGCAGTTACTCGGCAGACTATGGGACCCAGTACTTC	CASSYSADYGTQYF
TRBV12-3/TRBV12-4	TRBJ2-3	14	.	.	TGTGCCAGCAGTTCCGCGACCCCTCCGGCTACGCAGTATTTT	CASSSATPPATQYF
TRBV12-3/TRBV12-4	TRBJ2-1	14	.	few	TGTGCCAGCAGTTACCAGGATCTCTACAATGAGCAGTTCTTC	CASSYQDLYNEQFF
TRBV5-1	TRBJ2-1	16	TRBD2	.	TGCGCCAGCAGCTTGGTCCGCGGGGGGAGCTACAATGAGCAGTTCTTC	CASSLVRGGSYNEQFF
TRBV7-7	TRBJ1-4	14	.	.	TGTGCCAGCAGCACAAGCAGGGAGAATGAAAAACTGTTTTTT	CASSTSRENEKLFF
TRBV7-8	TRBJ1-5	12	.	few	TGTGCCAGCAGGTCGGACAATCAGCCCCAGCATTTT	CASRSDNQPQHF
TRBV19	TRBJ2-1	15	TRBD2	.	TGTGCCAGTAGTGCGGGGGGGCCTGGCTACAATGAGCAGTTCTTC	CASSAGGPGYNEQFF